This T cell receptor (beta chain) comes out of a study of cytomegalovirus exposure and HLA in healthy donors. PCR involved 60 Vbeta and 13 Jbeta primers. Per the original data handling: A later analysis tallied tens of millions of unique TCR beta chains, 9.5 million to 14 million of them shared. Some clones are missing from TCRdb's copy, which holds only in-frame ones; the method was immunoSEQ multiplex PCR. The V and J calls and clone size are taken from that table; D and trimming were inferred from the DNA. The sample shows fewer than 200,000 clones, 84% of them seen only once. Trimming took 5 bases from V and 6 from J, leaving 13 bases between them. This CDR3 spans 14 amino acids. Germline V gives CDR1 SGHAT, CDR2 FQNNGV.

The chain employs TRBV11-2 and TRBJ2-2; D is uncertain. Sequencing used PBMCs. The receptor's source is a man aged 25 to 40 in good health and CMV-seronegative. The CDR3 reads CASSQQPTPGELFF. The CDR3 coding sequence is TGTGCCAGCAGCCAACAACCGACACCCGGGGAGCTGTTTTTT.